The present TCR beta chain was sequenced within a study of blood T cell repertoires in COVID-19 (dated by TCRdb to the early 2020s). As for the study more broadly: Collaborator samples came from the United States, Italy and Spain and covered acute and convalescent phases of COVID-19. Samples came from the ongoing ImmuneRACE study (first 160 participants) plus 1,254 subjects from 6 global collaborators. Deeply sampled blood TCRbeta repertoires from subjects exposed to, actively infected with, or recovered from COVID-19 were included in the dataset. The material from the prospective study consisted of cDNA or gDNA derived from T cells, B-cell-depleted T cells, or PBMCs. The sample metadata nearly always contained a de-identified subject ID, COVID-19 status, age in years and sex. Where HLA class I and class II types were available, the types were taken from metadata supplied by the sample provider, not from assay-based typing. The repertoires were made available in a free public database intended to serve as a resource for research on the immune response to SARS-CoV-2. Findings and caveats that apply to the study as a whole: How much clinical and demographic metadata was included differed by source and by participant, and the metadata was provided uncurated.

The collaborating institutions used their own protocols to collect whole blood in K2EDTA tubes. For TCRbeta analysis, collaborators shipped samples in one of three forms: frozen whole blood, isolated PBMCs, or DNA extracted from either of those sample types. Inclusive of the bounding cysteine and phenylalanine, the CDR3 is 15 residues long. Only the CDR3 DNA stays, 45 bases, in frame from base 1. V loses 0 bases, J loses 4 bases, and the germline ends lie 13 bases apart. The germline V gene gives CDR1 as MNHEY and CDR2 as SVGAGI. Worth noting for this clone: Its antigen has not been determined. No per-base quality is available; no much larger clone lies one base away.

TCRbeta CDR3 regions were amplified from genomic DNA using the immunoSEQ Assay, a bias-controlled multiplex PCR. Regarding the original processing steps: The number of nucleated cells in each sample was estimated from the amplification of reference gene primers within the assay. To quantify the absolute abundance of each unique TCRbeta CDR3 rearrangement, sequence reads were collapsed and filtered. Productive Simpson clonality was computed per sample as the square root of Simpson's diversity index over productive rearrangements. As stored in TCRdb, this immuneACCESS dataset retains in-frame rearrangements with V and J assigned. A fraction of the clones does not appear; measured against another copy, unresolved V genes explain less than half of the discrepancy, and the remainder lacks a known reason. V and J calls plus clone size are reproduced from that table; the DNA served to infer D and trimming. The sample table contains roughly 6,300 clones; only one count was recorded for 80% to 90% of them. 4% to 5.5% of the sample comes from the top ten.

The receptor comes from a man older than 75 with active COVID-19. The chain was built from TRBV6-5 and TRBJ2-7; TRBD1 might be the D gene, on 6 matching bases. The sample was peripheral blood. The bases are TGTGCCAGCAGTTACTCAACAGGGCGTATGTACGAGCAGTACTTC. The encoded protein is CASSYSTGRMYEQYF.